What follows describes a single T cell receptor (beta chain). These data come from a study of blood T cell repertoires in COVID-19. The CDR3 runs to 15 residues. The germline CDR1 and CDR2 sequences are SGHTA and FQGNSA. Trimming shortened V by 1 base and J by 5 bases, and 14 bases separated the two germline ends. Measured with immunoSEQ multiplex PCR; TCRdb has only the in-frame clones, and not every one. The sample carries about 380,000 clones, more than 70% recorded once. Clinical history reported by participants formed the basis on which cohorts were assigned. Sequencing was carried out using PBMCs or T cells enriched from blood (not recorded which). The clonotype was recovered from a woman aged 18-35 years who had recovered from COVID-19. The chain carries TRBV7-2 and TRBJ2-5, with D possibly matching TRBD2 (7 bases). In DNA, the CDR3 is TGTGCCAGCAGCTTAGGGCCGGGGGGCCCTGAGACCCAGTACTTC. This translates into CASSLGPGGPETQYF.